Following are 32 T cell receptor beta chains from one sample sequenced in a study of CD4 and CD8 cells across lung adenocarcinoma regions. TCRdb reprocessed the PCR reads with MiXCR, giving one entry per CDR3 protein. The profile covers 8,000 to 10,000 distinct CDR3 sequences, with 46% appearing a single time and about 18% taken by the ten largest. The sequenced material came from CD4+ T cells from the margin of a lung tumor. The receptor set was obtained from a female donor with lung adenocarcinoma. The CD4 and CD8 labels of this study may be unreliable.

The CDR3 here is CATSDSSGITGELFF. CDR3 in DNA: TGTGCCACCAGTGATTCTAGCGGGATCACCGGGGAGCTGTTTTTT. J is TRBJ2-2 and V is TRBV24-1; TRBD2 agrees at 9 bases. The CDR3 has 15 residues. The ends lost 2 bases at V and 4 bases at J; junction bases unmatched: 1. The V gene's germline CDR1 is KGHDR and CDR2 SFDVKD.

This sequence joins TRBV4-1 and TRBJ2-1, with TRBD2 identical over 13 bases. Gene TRBJ2-5 matches the end of the DNA better, so the J call may be wrong. The length of the CDR3 is 16 residues. Germline CDR1 is MGHRA and CDR2 is YSYEKL. CDR3 coding DNA: TGCGCCAGCAGCCAAGCACTAGCGGGAGGGACCGAGGCCCAGTACTTC. It translates to CASSQALAGGTEAQYF.

This chain uses TRBV6-1 with TRBJ2-5; 9 nucleotides match TRBD2. The V and J ends lost 6 bases and 1 base, in that order; junction bases with no gene match: 12. From germline, CDR1 is MNHNS and CDR2 SASEGT. CDR3 length equals 17 residues. The CDR3 loop reads CASRGNGAGGLQETQYF. Here the CDR3 DNA reads TGTGCCAGCAGGGGAAACGGGGCGGGGGGGCTCCAAGAGACCCAGTACTTC.

Of note for this clonotype: Compared with germline, one end of the junction differs, possibly owing to a read error. The chain links TRBV6-5 to TRBJ2-2, with D possibly TRBD1 on 5 matching bases. The germline V gene has CDR1 MNHEY and CDR2 SVGAGI. The CDR3 loop spans 16 amino acids. CDR3 nucleotide sequence: TGTGCCAGCAGTTACGGGGTGGTCACGAACACAGGTGAGCAGTTTTTT. It yields the protein CASSYGVVTNTGEQFF.

The chain recombines TRBV6-1 with TRBJ1-2; D remains unclear. Germline CDR1 and CDR2: MNHNS and SASEGT. Trimming removed 6 bases from V and 6 bases from J, with 5 bases in between. The length of the CDR3 is 10 residues. CDR3 sequence reads: CASREDGYTF. In DNA, the CDR3 is TGTGCCAGCAGAGAGGATGGCTACACCTTC.

The V call is TRBV6-1, the J call TRBJ2-2, with D possibly matching TRBD2 (5 bases). The CDR3 totals 15 residues. Trimming took 9 bases from V and 12 from J, leaving 26 bases between them. CDR1 and CDR2 from the germline V gene are MNHNS and SASEGT. CDR3 bases: TGTGCCAGGGGCGTACCAGCGGTCAGCACAGAGAAGCTGTTTTTT. Residues: CARGVPAVSTEKLFF.

The CDR3 is CASSSGPGLAGGRDEFF. The CDR3 DNA is TGTGCCAGCAGCTCGGGGCCGGGACTAGCGGGAGGGCGGGATGAGTTCTTC. The chain has TRBV7-2 and TRBJ2-1; TRBD2 matches at 16 bases. The CDR3 loop spans 17 amino acids. V lost 4 bases, J lost 14 bases, and 14 bases stayed unmatched. The V gene's germline CDR1 is SGHTA and CDR2 FQGNSA.

By frequency in the sample, this clonotype is medium-sized. V is TRBV7-2 and J is TRBJ2-7; tentatively, D is TRBD2 (7 bases). The CDR3 runs 15 residues. CDR1 is SGHTA and CDR2 is FQGNSA in the germline V gene. Trimming cost V 3 bases and J 0 bases, with 12 bases left between them. The CDR3 DNA reads as TGTGCCAGCAGCTTGGGAGGGGGAATCTCCTACGAGCAGTACTTC. Translation: CASSLGGGISYEQYF.

The chain carries TRBV10-3 and TRBJ2-1, with a weak D call TRBD1 (6 bases). The last part of the DNA fits TRBJ2-5 better; the J call may be wrong. The germline CDR1 and CDR2 sequences are ENHRY and SYGVKD. CDR3 size: 12 residues. CDR3 in amino acids: CAGGRGTETQYF. The CDR3 DNA follows: TGTGCCGGGGGCCGTGGCACGGAGACCCAGTACTTC.

This chain links TRBV6-4 with TRBJ2-3, with D perhaps assigned TRBD1 or TRBD2 (5 bases each). Trimming took off 4 bases at V and 0 bases at J, with 8 bases between the two ends. Germline-derived CDR1 and CDR2 are MRHNA and SNTAGT. This CDR3 contains 14 residues. The CDR3 DNA follows: TGTGCCAGCAGTGCTGAGGGGAGCACAGATACGCAGTATTTT. The encoded protein is CASSAEGSTDTQYF.

The chain is built from TRBV6-1 and TRBJ2-2; D is uncertain. The CDR3 is 14 residues long. Germline CDR1 and CDR2: MNHNS and SASEGT. The ends were cut back, 7 bases at V and 8 bases at J, with 17 bases in the middle. CDR3 sequence (DNA): TGTGCCAGCAAGGCTATGGATCGCACAGGGGAGCTGTTTTTT. Translated: CASKAMDRTGELFF.

This clonotype is medium-sized. The rearrangement links TRBV6-6 to TRBJ2-5, with D tentatively TRBD2 (5 bases). The CDR3 length is 16 residues. V lost 0 bases and J 1 base, leaving 12 bases between the germline ends. Per germline, CDR1 MNHNY and CDR2 SVGAGI (reference sequence). CDR3 bases: TGTGCCAGCAGTTACTCGGCGGGTAGGAGCCAAGAGACCCAGTACTTC. Protein: CASSYSAGRSQETQYF.

The V and J genes are TRBV27 and TRBJ2-2; 8 bases are a match to TRBD2. Germline CDR1 reads MNHEY; CDR2 reads SMNVEV (reference sequence). V shed 0 bases and J 1 base; nucleotides not matched to a gene: 4. The CDR3 totals 17 residues. The CDR3 DNA follows: TGTGCCAGCAGTTTATCGTACCTAGCGGGGAACACCGGGGAGCTGTTTTTT. Translated: CASSLSYLAGNTGELFF.

This clonotype is medium-sized. The chain is built from TRBV11-3 and TRBJ2-1; D tentatively reads TRBD1 or TRBD2 (5 bases each). Trimming pared 6 bases from V and 10 bases from J, leaving 13 bases between. CDR1 is SGHNT and CDR2 is YENEEA in the germline V gene. This CDR3 is built from 12 residues. The CDR3 nucleotides read TGTGCCAGCAGTCCGGAAGGGGAGGAGCAGTTCTTC. It yields the protein CASSPEGEEQFF.

This clonotype is large in the sample. The V and J genes are TRBV27 and TRBJ2-1; 7 positions agree with TRBD2. The CDR3 totals 17 residues. V lost 6 bases and J lost 0; bases outside the gene matches: 11. Germline CDR1 and CDR2: MNHEY and SMNVEV (reference sequence). DNA for the CDR3: TGTGCCAGCAGCCTATGGGGGGGGGGTGACTCCTACAATGAGCAGTTCTTC. Its translation is CASSLWGGGDSYNEQFF.

There are many counts of this clonotype. V and J are TRBV7-2 and TRBJ2-2; TRBD2 aligns across 9 bases. V lost 6 bases to trimming and J lost 4 bases; unmatched junction nucleotides: 9. The length of the CDR3 is 16 residues. Germline CDR1 is SGHTA and CDR2 is FQGNSA. This chain's CDR3 is CASRHPGLAGTGELFF. The CDR3 region has the DNA TGTGCCAGCAGGCATCCGGGACTAGCCGGCACCGGGGAGCTGTTTTTT.

This clonotype was found a few times. The gene calls are TRBV27 and TRBJ1-2; D unclear. Per the germline V gene, CDR1 is MNHEY and CDR2 is SMNVEV (reference sequence). The CDR3 length is 12 residues. The V end was cut by 6 bases, the J end by 0 bases, with 5 bases between. Here the CDR3 DNA reads TGTGCCAGCAGGACATCTAACTATGGCTACACCTTC. Translating it yields CASRTSNYGYTF.

This clonotype was observed at least ten times. V usage is TRBV6-2 or TRBV6-3 and J usage is TRBJ2-1; D might be TRBD2 (6 bases). The CDR3 is 16 amino acids. In germline, CDR1 is MNHEY, CDR2 SVGEGT. Trimming took off 6 bases at V and 3 bases at J, with 18 bases between the two ends. The CDR3 is CASRRERGNLYNEQFF. DNA for the CDR3: TGTGCCAGCAGGCGGGAAAGGGGAAACCTCTACAATGAGCAGTTCTTC.

This rearrangement joins TRBV27 to TRBJ2-5; the match to TRBD2 covers 11 bases. The end of the DNA aligns better with TRBJ2-7, so the J call may be wrong. The CDR3 totals 18 residues. CDR1 is MNHEY, CDR2 SMNVEV, per germline (reference sequence). CDR3 loop: CASSLSYFTGTSGYEQYF. The DNA for the CDR3 is TGTGCCAGCAGTTTATCTTATTTTACCGGGACTAGCGGCTACGAGCAGTACTTC.

The chain couples TRBV6-2 or TRBV6-3 to TRBJ2-7, with D maybe TRBD2 (5 bases). Germline assignment: CDR1 MNHEY and CDR2 SVGEGT. V dropped 3 bases and J dropped 3 bases, with 9 bases sitting between them. The CDR3 runs to 13 residues. This chain's CDR3 is CASSYTGNYEQYF. The CDR3 bases are TGTGCCAGCAGTTATACCGGGAACTACGAGCAGTACTTC.

By sample fraction, this clonotype is large. V gene TRBV6-1 combines with J gene TRBJ2-5, with D unclear. The V end was cut by 2 bases, the J end by 0 bases, with 10 bases between. Germline V gene lookup returns CDR1 MNHNS and CDR2 SASEGT. CDR3 length: 15 residues. CDR3 residues: CASSESYIHQETQYF. The CDR3 DNA is TGTGCCAGCAGTGAATCATATATTCACCAAGAGACCCAGTACTTC.

The genes are TRBV7-2 and TRBJ2-7, with D unclear. Germline V gene lookup returns CDR1 SGHTA and CDR2 FQGNSA. V shed 4 bases and J shed 0 bases, with 10 bases lying between them. This CDR3 comprises 14 residues. The CDR3 sequence: CASSSGPLSYEQYF. CDR3 DNA sequence: TGTGCCAGCAGCTCGGGTCCCCTCTCCTACGAGCAGTACTTC.

In this sample, this clonotype is medium-sized. V usage is TRBV6-1 and J usage is TRBJ2-2, with D perhaps TRBD2 (8 bases). The CDR3 has 17 amino acids. V gave up 8 bases and J gave up 6 bases, with 25 bases separating them. Germline loops: CDR1 MNHNS, CDR2 SASEGT. The CDR3, as DNA: TGTGCCAGCCGAGGGGGCAAGAGCGGGAGAATGTCCGGGGAGCTGTTTTTT. Translation: CASRGGKSGRMSGELFF.

About this clonotype itself: This likely comes from a read error, as the CDR3 has no conserved phenylalanine or tryptophan at its end. The chain joins TRBV6-1 to TRBJ2-5, with 8 bases that match TRBD2. Matching the DNA end better, TRBJ2-1 makes the J call doubtful. This CDR3 has 15 amino acids. Germline loops: CDR1 MNHNS, CDR2 SASEGT. The CDR3 sequence: CASSGRDAGGETQFL. The CDR3 DNA is TGTGCCAGCAGTGGGAGGGACGCCGGGGGGGAGACCCAGTTCTTG.

This clonotype was detected ten times or more. The chain recombines TRBV7-2 with TRBJ2-7; tentatively, D is TRBD1 (5 bases). Germline CDR1 and CDR2: SGHTA and FQGNSA. V was cut by 3 bases and J by 3 bases, with 12 bases left in between. The CDR3 extends over 14 amino acids. This chain's CDR3 is CASSFRQINYEQYF. In nucleotides, the CDR3 is TGTGCCAGCAGCTTCCGACAGATTAACTACGAGCAGTACTTC.

In its sample, this clonotype is medium-sized (0.01 to 0.1%). V is TRBV6-1 and J is TRBJ2-1; TRBD2 matches 12 bases. The better agreement between TRBJ2-7 and the DNA end casts doubt on the J call. Per the germline V gene, CDR1 is MNHNS and CDR2 is SASEGT. CDR3 size: 15 residues. CDR3 loop: CASSELAGGVHEQYF. CDR3 coding DNA: TGTGCCAGCAGTGAACTAGCGGGAGGGGTCCACGAGCAGTACTTC.

This clonotype was seen once. An end of the junction does not agree with germline; a read error may underlie this. V and J are TRBV7-2 and TRBJ2-3; no clear D gene. CDR1 is SGHTA, CDR2 FQGNSA, per germline. This CDR3 has 15 amino acids. The CDR3 DNA sequence: TGTGCCAGCAGCTCGGGTCCGGGTGCCAAAAATACTCAGTATTTT. Translating it yields CASSSGPGAKNTQYF.

The CDR3 loop reads CASSSRDRGLEKLFF. CDR3 nucleotides: TGTGCCAGCAGTTCTCGTGACAGGGGGCTTGAAAAACTGTTTTTT. This chain links TRBV6-5 with TRBJ1-4; TRBD1 agrees at 10 bases. In germline, CDR1 is MNHEY, CDR2 SVGAGI. The CDR3 totals 15 residues. The V segment lost 4 bases and the J segment 7 bases; nucleotides outside the gene matches: 6.

By share, this clonotype ranks as medium-sized (0.01 to 0.1%). The CDR3 is CASSSYRDNEQFF. CDR3 nucleotide sequence: TGTGCCAGCAGTTCGTATAGGGACAATGAGCAGTTCTTC. J is TRBJ2-1 and V is TRBV6-5; D is ambiguous. V was trimmed by 4 bases and J by 5 bases, leaving 9 bases between them. Germline V gene lookup returns CDR1 MNHEY and CDR2 SVGAGI. The CDR3 has 13 residues.

As DNA, the CDR3 is TGTGCCAGCAGCTTAAATTTCGTGGGAGGAGAGCAGTACTTC. It translates to CASSLNFVGGEQYF. The V gene is TRBV7-3, the J gene TRBJ2-5; tentatively, D is TRBD2 (6 bases). CDR1 SGHTA and CDR2 FQGTGA come from the germline V gene. CDR3 length: 14 amino acids. Trimming removed 1 base from V and 11 bases from J, with 17 bases in between.

This clonotype was found a few times. The CDR3 is CASSLGGQANTGELFF. CDR3 coding DNA: TGTGCCAGCAGCTTAGGCGGACAGGCTAACACCGGGGAGCTGTTTTTT. The chain joins TRBV7-2 to TRBJ2-2, with TRBD1 matching 7 bases. CDR1 and CDR2 from the germline V gene are SGHTA and FQGNSA. V was pared by 1 base and J by 2 bases, with 4 bases of the junction left unmatched. The CDR3 totals 16 residues.

The V gene is TRBV6-5, the J gene TRBJ2-2; possibly TRBD2 for D (6 bases). The CDR3 loop spans 13 amino acids. Looked up from germline, CDR1 is MNHEY and CDR2 is SVGAGI. Trimming shortened V by 4 bases and J by 7 bases, and 10 bases separated the two germline ends. DNA of the CDR3: TGTGCCAGCAGTTGGCAGGGAGGCGGGGAGCTGTTTTTT. As protein: CASSWQGGGELFF.